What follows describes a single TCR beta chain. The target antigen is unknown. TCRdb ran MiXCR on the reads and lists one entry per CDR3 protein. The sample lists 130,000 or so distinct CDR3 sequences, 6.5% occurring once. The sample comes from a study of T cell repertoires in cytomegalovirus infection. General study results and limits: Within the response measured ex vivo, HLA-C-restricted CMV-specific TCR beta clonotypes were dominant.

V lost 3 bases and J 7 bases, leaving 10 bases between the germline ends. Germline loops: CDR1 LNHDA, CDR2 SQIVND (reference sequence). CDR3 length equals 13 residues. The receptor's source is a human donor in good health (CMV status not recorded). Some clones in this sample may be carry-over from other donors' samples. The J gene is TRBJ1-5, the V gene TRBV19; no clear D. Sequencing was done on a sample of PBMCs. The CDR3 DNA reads TGTGCCAGTAGTATTGCTAGTTCCCAGCCCCAGCATTTT. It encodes CASSIASSQPQHF.